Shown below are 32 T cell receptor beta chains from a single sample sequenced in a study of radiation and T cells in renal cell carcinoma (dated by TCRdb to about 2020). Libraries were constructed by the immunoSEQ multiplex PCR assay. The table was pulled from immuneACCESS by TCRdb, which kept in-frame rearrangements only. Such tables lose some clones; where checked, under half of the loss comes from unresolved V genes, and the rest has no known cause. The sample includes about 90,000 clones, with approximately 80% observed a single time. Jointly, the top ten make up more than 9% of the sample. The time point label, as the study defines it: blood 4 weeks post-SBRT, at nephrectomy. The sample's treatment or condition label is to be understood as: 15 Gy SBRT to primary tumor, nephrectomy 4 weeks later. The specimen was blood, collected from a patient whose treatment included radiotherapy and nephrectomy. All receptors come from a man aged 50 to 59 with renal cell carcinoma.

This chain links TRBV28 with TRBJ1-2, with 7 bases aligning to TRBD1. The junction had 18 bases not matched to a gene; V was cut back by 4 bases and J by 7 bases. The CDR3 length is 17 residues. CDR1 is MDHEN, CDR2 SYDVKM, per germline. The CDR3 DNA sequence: TGTGCCAGCAGTTGGACAGGTGGGGGCCCTGCCCTAGGTGGCTACACCTTC. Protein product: CASSWTGGGPALGGYTF.

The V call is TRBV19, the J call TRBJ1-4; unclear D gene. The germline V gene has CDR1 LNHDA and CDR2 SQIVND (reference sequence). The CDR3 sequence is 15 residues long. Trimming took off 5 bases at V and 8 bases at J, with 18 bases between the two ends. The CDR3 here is CASSPREKGGEKLFF. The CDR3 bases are TGTGCCAGTAGTCCCCGGGAGAAAGGCGGGGAAAAACTGTTTTTT.

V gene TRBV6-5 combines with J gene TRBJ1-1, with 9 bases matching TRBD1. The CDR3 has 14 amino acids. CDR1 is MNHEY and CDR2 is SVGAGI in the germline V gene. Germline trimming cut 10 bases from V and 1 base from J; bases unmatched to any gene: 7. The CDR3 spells CAIRDRVENTEAFF. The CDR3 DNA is TGTGCCATCCGGGACAGGGTGGAGAACACTGAAGCTTTCTTT.

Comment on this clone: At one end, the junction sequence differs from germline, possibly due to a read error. DNA for the CDR3: TGTGCCAGTAGGATAGGCGGCACAGATACGCAGTATTTT. It encodes CASRIGGTDTQYF. V is TRBV19 and J is TRBJ2-3, with D uncertain. The CDR3 is made up of 13 amino acids. The germline gives CDR1 LNHDA, CDR2 SQIVND (reference sequence).

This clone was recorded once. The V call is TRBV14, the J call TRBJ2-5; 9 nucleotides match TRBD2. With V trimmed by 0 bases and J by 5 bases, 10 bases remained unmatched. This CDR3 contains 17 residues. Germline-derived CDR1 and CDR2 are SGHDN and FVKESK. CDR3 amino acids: CASSQDGPMAGGETQYF. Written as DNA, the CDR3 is TGTGCCAGCAGCCAAGACGGCCCTATGGCGGGAGGGGAGACCCAGTACTTC.

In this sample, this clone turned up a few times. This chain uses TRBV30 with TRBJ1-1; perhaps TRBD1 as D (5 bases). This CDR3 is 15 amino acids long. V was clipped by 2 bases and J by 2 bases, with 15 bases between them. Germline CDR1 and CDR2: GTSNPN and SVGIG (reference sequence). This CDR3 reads CAWSRGRQFNTEAFF. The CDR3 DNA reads TGTGCCTGGAGTAGGGGTCGACAGTTTAACACTGAAGCTTTCTTT.

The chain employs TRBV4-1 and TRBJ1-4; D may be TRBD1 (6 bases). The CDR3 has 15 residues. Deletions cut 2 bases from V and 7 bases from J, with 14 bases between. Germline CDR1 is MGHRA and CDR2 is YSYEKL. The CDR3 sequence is CASSQTGLLGEKLFF. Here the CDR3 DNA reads TGCGCCAGCAGCCAAACAGGGCTGTTGGGTGAAAAACTGTTTTTT.

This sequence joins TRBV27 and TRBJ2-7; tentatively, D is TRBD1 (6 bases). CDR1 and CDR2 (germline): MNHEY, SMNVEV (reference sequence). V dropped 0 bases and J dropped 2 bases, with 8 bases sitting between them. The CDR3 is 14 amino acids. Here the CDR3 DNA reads TGTGCCAGCAGTTTATCGACAGGCCCCTACGAGCAGTACTTC. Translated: CASSLSTGPYEQYF.

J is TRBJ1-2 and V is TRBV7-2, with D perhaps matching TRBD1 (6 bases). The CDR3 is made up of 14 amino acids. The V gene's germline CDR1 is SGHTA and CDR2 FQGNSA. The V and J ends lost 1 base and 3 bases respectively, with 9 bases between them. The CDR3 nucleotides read TGTGCCAGCAGCTTAGTCCCAGGGGACTATGGCTACACCTTC. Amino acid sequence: CASSLVPGDYGYTF.

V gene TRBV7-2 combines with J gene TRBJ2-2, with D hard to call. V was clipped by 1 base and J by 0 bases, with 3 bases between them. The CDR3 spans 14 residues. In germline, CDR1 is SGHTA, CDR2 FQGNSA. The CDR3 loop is CASSLGSNTGELFF. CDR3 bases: TGTGCCAGCAGCTTAGGCTCGAACACCGGGGAGCTGTTTTTT.

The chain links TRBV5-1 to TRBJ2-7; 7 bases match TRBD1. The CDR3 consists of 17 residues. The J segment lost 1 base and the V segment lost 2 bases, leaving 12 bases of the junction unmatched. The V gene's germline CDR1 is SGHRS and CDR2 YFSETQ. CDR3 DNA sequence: TGCGCCAGCAGCTTATGGGACGGGACAGCCTCGTCCTACGAGCAGTACTTC. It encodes CASSLWDGTASSYEQYF. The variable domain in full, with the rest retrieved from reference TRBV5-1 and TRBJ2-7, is KAGVTQTPRYLIKTRGQQVTLSCSPISGHRSVSWYQQTPGQGLQFLFEYFSETQRNKGNFPGRFSGRQFSNSRSEMNVSTLELGDSALYLCASSLWDGTASSYEQYFGPGTRLTVT.

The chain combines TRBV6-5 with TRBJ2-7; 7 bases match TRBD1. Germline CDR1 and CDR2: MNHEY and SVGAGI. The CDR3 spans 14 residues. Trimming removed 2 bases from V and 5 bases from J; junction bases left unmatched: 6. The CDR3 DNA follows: TGTGCCAGCAGTTACAGGGGGCGCGAGGACGAGCAGTACTTC. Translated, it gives CASSYRGREDEQYF.

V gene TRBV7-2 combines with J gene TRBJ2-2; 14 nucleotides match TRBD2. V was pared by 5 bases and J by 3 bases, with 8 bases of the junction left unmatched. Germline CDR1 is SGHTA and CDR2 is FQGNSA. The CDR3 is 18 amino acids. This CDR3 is CASSNTGLAGAYTGELFF. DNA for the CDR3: TGTGCCAGCAGCAACACGGGACTAGCGGGGGCCTACACCGGGGAGCTGTTTTTT.

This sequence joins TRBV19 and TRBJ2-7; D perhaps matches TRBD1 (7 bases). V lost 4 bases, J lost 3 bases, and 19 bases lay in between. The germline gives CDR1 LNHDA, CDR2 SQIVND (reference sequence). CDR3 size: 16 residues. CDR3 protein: CASSSAGQTRHYEQYF. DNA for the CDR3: TGTGCCAGTAGTAGTGCGGGACAGACTAGACACTACGAGCAGTACTTC.

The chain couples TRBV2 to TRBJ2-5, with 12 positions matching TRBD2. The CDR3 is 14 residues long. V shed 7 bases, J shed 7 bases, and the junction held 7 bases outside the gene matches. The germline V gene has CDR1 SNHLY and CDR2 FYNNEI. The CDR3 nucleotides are TGTGCCAGCAACCGACTAGCGGGAGACGCGACCCAGTACTTC. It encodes CASNRLAGDATQYF.

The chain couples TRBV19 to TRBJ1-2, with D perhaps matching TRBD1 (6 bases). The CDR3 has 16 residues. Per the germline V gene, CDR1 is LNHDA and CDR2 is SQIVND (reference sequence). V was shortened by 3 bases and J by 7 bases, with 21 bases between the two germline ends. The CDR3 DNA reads TGTGCCAGTAGTATCCTCCGGCAGGGGCGCACTGGTGGCTACACCTTC. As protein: CASSILRQGRTGGYTF. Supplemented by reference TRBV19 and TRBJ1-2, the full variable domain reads DGGITQSPKYLFRKEGQNVTLSCEQNLNHDAMYWYRQDPGQGLRLIYYSQIVNDFQKGDIAEGYSVSREKKESFPLTVTSAQKNPTAFYLCASSILRQGRTGGYTFGSGTRLTVV.

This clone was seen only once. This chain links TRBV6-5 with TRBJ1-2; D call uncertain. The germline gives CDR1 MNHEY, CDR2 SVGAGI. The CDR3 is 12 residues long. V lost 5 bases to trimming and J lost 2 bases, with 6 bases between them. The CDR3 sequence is CASSPGNYGYTF. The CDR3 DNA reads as TGTGCCAGCAGTCCCGGAAACTATGGCTACACCTTC.

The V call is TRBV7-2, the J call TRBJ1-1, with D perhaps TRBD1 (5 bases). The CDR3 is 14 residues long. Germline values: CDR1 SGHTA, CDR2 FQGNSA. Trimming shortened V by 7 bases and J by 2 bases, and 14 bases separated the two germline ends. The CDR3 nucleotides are TGTGCCAGCAATGGGGCTCCGGGAAACACTGAAGCTTTCTTT. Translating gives CASNGAPGNTEAFF.

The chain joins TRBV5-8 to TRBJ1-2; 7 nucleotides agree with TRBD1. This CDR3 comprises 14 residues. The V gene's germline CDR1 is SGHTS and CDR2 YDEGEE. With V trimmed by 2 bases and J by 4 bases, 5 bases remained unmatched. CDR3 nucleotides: TGTGCCAGCAGCTTCTCGGGACAGAGCTATGGCTACACCTTC. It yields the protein CASSFSGQSYGYTF.

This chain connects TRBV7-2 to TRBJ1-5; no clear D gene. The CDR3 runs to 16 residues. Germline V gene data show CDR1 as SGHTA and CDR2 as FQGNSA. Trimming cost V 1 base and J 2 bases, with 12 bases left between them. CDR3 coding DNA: TGTGCCAGCAGCTTAGGACCGAGATGGGGCAATCAGCCCCAGCATTTT. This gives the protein CASSLGPRWGNQPQHF. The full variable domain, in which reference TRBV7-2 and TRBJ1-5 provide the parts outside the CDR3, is GAGVSQSPSNKVTEKGKDVELRCDPISGHTALYWYRQSLGQGLEFLIYFQGNSAPDKSGLPSDRFSAERTGGSVSTLTIQRTQQEDSAVYLCASSLGPRWGNQPQHFGDGTRLSIL.

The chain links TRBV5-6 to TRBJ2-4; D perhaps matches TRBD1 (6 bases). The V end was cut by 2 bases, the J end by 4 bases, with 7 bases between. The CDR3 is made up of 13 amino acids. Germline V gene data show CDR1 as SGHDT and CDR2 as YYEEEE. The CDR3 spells CASSLRGKNIQYF. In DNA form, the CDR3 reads TGTGCCAGCAGCTTAAGGGGGAAAAACATTCAGTACTTC.

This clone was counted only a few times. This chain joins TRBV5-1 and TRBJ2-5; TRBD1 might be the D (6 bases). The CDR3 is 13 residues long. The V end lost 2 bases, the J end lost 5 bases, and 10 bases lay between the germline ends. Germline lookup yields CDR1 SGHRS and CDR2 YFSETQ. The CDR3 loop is CASSLQGWETQYF. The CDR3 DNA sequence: TGCGCCAGCAGCTTACAGGGCTGGGAGACCCAGTACTTC.

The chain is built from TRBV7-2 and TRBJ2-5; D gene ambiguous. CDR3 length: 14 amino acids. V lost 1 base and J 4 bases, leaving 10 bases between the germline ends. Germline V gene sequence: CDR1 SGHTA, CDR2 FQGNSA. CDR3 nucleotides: TGTGCCAGCAGCTTAGGATCGGGTATAGAGACCCAGTACTTC. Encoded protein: CASSLGSGIETQYF.

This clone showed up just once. The chain's CDR3 is CASSYSETTGELFF. CDR3 bases: TGTGCCAGCAGTTACTCCGAGACTACCGGGGAGCTGTTTTTT. V is TRBV6-5 and J is TRBJ2-2; no clear D. This CDR3 is 14 amino acids long. The V end was cut by 0 bases, the J end by 5 bases, with 7 bases between. Germline V gene data show CDR1 as MNHEY and CDR2 as SVGAGI.

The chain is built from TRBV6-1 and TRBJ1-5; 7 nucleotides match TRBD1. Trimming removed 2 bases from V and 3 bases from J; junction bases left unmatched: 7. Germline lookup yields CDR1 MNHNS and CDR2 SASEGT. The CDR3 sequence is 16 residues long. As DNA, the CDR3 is TGTGCCAGCAGTGAATTTGGACAGGCCAACAATCAGCCCCAGCATTTT. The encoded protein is CASSEFGQANNQPQHF.

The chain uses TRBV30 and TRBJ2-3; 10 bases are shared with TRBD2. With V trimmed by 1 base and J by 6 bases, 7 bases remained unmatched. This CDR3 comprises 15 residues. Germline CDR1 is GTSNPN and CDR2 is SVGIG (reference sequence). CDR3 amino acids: CAWSEMLAGVDTQYF. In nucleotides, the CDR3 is TGTGCCTGGAGTGAAATGCTAGCGGGAGTGGATACGCAGTATTTT. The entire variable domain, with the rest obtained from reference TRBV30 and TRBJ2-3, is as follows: SQTIHQWPATLVQPVGSPLSLECTVEGTSNPNLYWYRQAAGRGLQLLFYSVGIGQISSEVPQNLSASRPQDRQFILSSKKLLLSDSGFYLCAWSEMLAGVDTQYFGPGTRLTVL.

The CDR3 DNA follows: TGTGCCAGCAGGACAGCCTCCGTGACAGGGAACACCGGGGAGCTGTTTTTT. It translates to CASRTASVTGNTGELFF. The chain employs TRBV5-4 and TRBJ2-2, with a tentative D call TRBD1 (6 bases). This CDR3 spans 17 amino acids. Per the germline V gene, CDR1 is SGHNT and CDR2 is YYREEE (reference sequence). The V gene lost 5 bases and the J gene lost 1 base, with 18 bases spanning the gap.

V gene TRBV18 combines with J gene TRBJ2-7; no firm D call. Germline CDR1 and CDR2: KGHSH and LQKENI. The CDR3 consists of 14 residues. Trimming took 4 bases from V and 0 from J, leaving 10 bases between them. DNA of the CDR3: TGTGCCAGCTCACTTCCGACAAGCTCCTACGAGCAGTACTTC. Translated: CASSLPTSSYEQYF. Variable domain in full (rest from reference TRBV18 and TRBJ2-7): NAGVMQNPRHLVRRRGQEARLRCSPMKGHSHVYWYRQLPEEGLKFMVYLQKENIIDESGMPKERFSAEFPKEGPSILRIQQVVRGDSAAYFCASSLPTSSYEQYFGPGTRLTVT.

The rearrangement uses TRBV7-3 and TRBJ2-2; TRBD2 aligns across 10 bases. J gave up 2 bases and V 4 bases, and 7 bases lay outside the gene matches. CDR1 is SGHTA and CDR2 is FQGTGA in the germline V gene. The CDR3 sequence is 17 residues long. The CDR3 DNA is TGTGCCAGCAGCTCCCGAGCGGGAGGGCTAAACACCGGGGAGCTGTTTTTT. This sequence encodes CASSSRAGGLNTGELFF.

Here the CDR3 reads CSVGAVNEKLFF. CDR3 coding DNA: TGCAGCGTTGGGGCGGTTAATGAAAAACTGTTTTTT. This chain links TRBV29-1 with TRBJ1-4, with D unclear. This CDR3 is built from 12 residues. V shed 4 bases and J shed 4 bases, with 7 bases lying between them. CDR1 SQVTM and CDR2 ANQGSEA come from the germline V gene.

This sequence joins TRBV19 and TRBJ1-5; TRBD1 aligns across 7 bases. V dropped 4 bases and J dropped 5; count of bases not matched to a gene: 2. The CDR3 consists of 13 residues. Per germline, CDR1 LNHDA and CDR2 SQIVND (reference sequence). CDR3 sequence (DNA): TGTGCCAGTAGTAATCAGGGGGATCAGCCCCAGCATTTT. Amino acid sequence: CASSNQGDQPQHF.

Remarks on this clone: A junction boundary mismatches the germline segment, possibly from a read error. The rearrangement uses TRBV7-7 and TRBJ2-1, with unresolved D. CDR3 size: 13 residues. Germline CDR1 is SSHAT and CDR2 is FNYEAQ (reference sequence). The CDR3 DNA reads TGTGCTAGCAGCTTTGACGGATCCAATGAGCAGTTCTTC. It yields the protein CASSFDGSNEQFF.